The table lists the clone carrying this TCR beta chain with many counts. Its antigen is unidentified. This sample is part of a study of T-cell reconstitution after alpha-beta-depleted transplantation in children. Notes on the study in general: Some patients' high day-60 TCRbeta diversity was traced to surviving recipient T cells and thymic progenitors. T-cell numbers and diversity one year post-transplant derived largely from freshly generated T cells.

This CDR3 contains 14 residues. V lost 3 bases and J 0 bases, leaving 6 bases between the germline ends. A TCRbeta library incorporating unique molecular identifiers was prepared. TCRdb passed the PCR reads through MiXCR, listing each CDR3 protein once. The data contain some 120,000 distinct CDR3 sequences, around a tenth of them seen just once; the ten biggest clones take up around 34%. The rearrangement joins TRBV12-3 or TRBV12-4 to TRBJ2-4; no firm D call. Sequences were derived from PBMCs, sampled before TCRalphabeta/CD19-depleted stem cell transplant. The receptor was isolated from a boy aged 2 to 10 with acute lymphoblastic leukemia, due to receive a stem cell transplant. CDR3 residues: CASSFGLAKNIQYF. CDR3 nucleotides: TGTGCCAGCAGTTTTGGCTTAGCCAAAAACATTCAGTACTTC.